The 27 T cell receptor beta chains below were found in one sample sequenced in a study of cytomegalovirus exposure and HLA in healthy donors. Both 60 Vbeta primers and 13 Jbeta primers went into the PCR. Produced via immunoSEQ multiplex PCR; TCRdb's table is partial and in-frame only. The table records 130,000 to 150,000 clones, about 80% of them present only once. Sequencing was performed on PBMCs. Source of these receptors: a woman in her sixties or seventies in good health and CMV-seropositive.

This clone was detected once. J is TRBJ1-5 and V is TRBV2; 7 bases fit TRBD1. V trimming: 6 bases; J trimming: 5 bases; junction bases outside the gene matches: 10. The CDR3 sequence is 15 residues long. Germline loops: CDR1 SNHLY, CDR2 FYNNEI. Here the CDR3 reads CASRGATGLYQPQHF. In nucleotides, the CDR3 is TGTGCCAGCAGGGGGGCGACAGGGTTGTATCAGCCCCAGCATTTT.

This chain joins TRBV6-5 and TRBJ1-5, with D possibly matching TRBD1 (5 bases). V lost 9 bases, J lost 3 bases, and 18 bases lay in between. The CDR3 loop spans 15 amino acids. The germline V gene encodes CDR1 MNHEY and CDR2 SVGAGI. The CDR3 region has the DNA TGTGCCAGTCGATCTGGAGGAGGGGTCAATCAGCCCCAGCATTTT. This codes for CASRSGGGVNQPQHF.

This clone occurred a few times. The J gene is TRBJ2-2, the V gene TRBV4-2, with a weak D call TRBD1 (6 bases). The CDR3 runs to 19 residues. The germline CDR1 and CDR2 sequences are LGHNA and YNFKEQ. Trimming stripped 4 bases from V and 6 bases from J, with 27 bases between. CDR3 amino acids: CASSLNPLRTAHLAGELFF. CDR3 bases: TGTGCCAGCAGCCTTAACCCCTTGAGGACAGCCCATCTGGCCGGGGAGCTGTTTTTT.

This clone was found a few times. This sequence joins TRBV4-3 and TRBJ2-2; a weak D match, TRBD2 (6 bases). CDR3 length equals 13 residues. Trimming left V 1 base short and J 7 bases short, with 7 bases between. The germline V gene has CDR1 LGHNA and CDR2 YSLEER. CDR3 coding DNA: TGCGCCAGCAGCCAAGGGGAGGTCGGGGAGCTGTTTTTT. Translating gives CASSQGEVGELFF.

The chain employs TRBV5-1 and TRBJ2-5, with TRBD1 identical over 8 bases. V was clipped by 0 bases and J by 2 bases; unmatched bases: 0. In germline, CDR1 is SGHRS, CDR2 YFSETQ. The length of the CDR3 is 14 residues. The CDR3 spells CASSLDRGQETQYF. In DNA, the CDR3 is TGCGCCAGCAGCTTGGACAGGGGGCAAGAGACCCAGTACTTC.

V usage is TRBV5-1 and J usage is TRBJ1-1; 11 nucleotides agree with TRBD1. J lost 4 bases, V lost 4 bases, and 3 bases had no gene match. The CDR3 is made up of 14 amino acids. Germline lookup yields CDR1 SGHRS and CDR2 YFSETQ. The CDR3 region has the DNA TGCGCCAGCAGCCCCGGGACAGGGGGCACTGAAGCTTTCTTT. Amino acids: CASSPGTGGTEAFF.

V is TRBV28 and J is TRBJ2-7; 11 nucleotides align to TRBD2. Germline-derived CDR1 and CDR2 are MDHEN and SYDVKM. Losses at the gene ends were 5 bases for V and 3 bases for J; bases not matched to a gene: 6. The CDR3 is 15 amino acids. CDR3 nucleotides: TGTGCCAGCAGTCTAGGGACTAGCGGTCTCTACGAGCAGTACTTC. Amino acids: CASSLGTSGLYEQYF.

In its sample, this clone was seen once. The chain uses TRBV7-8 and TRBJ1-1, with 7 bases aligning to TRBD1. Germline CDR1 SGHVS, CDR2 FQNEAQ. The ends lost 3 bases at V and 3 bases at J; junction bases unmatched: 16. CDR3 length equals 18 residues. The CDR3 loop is CASSFILPTGVGDTEAFF. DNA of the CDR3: TGTGCCAGCAGCTTTATCCTGCCAACAGGGGTGGGGGACACTGAAGCTTTCTTT.

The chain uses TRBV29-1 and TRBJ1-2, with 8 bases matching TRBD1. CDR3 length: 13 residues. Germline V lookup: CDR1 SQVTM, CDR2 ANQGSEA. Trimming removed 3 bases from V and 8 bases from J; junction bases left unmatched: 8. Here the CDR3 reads CSVEDPQGGGYTF. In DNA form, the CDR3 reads TGCAGCGTTGAGGACCCACAGGGGGGAGGCTACACCTTC.

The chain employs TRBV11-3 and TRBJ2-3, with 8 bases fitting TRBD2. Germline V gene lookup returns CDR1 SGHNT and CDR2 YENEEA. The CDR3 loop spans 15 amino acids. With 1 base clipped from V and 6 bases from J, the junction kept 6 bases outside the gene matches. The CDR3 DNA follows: TGTGCCAGCAGCTTAGCGGGGGGGGATCGGGATACGCAGTATTTT. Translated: CASSLAGGDRDTQYF. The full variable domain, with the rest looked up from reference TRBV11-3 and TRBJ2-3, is EAGVVQSPRYKIIEKKQPVAFWCNPISGHNTLYWYLQNLGQGPELLIRYENEEAVDDSQLPKDRFSAERLKGVDSTLKIQPAELGDSAVYLCASSLAGGDRDTQYFGPGTRLTVL.

The CDR3 DNA reads TGTGCCAGCAGTCTGACCTACTTAACTAGGAGGGTTCCCACCGGGGAGCTGTTTTTT. This translates into CASSLTYLTRRVPTGELFF. The chain has TRBV28 and TRBJ2-2; D may be TRBD2 (6 bases). Between the trimmed V and J ends, which lost 5 bases and 4 bases, there was a span of 26 bases. The CDR3 loop spans 19 amino acids. CDR1 and CDR2 from the germline V gene are MDHEN and SYDVKM.

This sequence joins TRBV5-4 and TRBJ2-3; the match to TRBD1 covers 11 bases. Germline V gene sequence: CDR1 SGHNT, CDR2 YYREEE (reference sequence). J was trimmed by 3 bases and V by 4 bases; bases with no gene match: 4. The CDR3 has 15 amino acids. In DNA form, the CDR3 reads TGTGCCAGCAGCGGCGGACAGGGGGCAACAGATACGCAGTATTTT. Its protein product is CASSGGQGATDTQYF.

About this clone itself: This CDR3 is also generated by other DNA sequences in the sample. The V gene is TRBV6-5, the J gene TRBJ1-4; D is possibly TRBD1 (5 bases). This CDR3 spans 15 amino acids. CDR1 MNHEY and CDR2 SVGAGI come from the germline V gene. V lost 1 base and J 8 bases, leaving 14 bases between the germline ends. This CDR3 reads CASSYFLGGDEKLFF. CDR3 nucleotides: TGTGCCAGCAGTTACTTCTTGGGGGGGGACGAAAAACTGTTTTTT.

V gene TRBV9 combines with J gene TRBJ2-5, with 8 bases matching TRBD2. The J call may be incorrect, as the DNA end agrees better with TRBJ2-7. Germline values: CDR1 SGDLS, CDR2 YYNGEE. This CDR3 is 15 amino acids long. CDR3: CASSVGTSGTYEQYF. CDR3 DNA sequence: TGTGCCAGCAGCGTAGGAACTAGCGGAACCTACGAGCAGTACTTC.

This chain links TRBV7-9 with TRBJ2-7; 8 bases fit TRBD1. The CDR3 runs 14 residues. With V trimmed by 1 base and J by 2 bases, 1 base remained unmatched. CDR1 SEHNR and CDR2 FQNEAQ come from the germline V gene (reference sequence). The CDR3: CASSLGQGTYEQYF. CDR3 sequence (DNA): TGTGCCAGCAGCTTAGGACAGGGGACCTACGAGCAGTACTTC.

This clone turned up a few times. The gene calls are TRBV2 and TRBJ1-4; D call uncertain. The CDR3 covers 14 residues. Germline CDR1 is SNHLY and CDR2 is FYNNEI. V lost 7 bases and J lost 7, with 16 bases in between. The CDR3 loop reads CASTGLLESEKLFF. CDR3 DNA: TGTGCCAGCACCGGACTACTCGAAAGTGAAAAACTGTTTTTT.

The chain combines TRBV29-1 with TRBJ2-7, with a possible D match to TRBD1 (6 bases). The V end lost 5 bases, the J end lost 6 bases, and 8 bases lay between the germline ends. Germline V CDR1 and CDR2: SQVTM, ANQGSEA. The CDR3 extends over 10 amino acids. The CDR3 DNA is TGCAGCGTTACAGGGTCCGAGCAGTACTTC. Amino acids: CSVTGSEQYF.

The chain's CDR3 is CAIRGEYEQYF. For the CDR3, the DNA is TGTGCCATCAGAGGGGAATACGAGCAGTACTTC. V is TRBV10-3 and J is TRBJ2-7, with D possibly being TRBD1 (5 bases). The CDR3 is 11 amino acids. Germline V gives CDR1 ENHRY, CDR2 SYGVKD. The V and J ends lost 6 bases and 4 bases respectively, with 7 bases between them.

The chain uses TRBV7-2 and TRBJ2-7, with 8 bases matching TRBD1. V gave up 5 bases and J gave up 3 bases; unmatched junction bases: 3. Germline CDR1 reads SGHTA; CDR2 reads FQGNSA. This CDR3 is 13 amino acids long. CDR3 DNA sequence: TGTGCCAGCAGCCTAACAGGGGGCTACGAGCAGTACTTC. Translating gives CASSLTGGYEQYF.

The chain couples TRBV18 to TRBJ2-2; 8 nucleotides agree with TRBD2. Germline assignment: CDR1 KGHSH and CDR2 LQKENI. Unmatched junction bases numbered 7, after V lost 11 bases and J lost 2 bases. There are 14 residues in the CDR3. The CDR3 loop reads CASTRGVNTGELFF. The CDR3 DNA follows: TGTGCCTCGACGCGGGGGGTTAACACCGGGGAGCTGTTTTTT.

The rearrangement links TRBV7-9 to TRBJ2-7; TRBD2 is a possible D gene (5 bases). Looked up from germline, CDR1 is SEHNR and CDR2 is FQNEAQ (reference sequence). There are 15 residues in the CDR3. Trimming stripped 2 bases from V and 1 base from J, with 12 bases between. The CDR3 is CASSLPRGDSYEQYF. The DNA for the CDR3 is TGTGCCAGCAGCTTACCCCGGGGAGATTCCTACGAGCAGTACTTC.

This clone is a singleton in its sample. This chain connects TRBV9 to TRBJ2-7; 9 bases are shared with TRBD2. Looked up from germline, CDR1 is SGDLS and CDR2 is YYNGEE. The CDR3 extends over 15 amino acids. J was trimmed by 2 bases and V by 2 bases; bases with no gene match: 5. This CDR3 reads CASSVSGSGAYEQYF. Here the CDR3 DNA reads TGTGCCAGCAGCGTTAGCGGGAGCGGAGCCTACGAGCAGTACTTC. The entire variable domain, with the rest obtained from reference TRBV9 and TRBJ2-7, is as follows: DSGVTQTPKHLITATGQRVTLRCSPRSGDLSVYWYQQSLDQGLQFLIQYYNGEERAKGNILERFSAQQFPDLHSELNLSSLELGDSALYFCASSVSGSGAYEQYFGPGTRLTVT.

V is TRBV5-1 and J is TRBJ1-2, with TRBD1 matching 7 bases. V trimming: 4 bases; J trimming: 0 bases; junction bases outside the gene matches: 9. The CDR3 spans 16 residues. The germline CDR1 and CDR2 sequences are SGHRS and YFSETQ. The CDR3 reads CASSPVPGQPNYGYTF. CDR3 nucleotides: TGCGCCAGCAGCCCGGTCCCGGGACAGCCTAACTATGGCTACACCTTC.

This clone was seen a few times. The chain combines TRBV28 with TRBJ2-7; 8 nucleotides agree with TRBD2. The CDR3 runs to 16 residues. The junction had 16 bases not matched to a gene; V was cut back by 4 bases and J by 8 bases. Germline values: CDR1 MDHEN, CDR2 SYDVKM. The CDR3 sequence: CASSSGGAGALRQQYF. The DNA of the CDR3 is TGTGCCAGCAGTTCCGGGGGGGCCGGCGCTCTGAGGCAGCAGTACTTC. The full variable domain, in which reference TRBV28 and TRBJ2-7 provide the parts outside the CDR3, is DVKVTQSSRYLVKRTGEKVFLECVQDMDHENMFWYRQDPGLGLRLIYFSYDVKMKEKGDIPEGYSVSREKKERFSLILESASTNQTSMYLCASSSGGAGALRQQYFGPGTRLTVT.

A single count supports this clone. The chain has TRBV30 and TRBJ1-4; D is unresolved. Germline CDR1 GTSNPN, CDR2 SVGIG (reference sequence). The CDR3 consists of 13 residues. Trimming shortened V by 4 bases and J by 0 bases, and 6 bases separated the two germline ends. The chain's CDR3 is CAWTPSTNEKLFF. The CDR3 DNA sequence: TGTGCCTGGACCCCCTCAACTAATGAAAAACTGTTTTTT.

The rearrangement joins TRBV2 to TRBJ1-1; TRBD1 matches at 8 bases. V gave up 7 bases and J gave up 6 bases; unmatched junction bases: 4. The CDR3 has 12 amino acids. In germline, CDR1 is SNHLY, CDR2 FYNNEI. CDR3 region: CASKDRVPEAFF. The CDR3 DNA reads TGTGCCAGCAAGGACAGGGTCCCTGAAGCTTTCTTT.

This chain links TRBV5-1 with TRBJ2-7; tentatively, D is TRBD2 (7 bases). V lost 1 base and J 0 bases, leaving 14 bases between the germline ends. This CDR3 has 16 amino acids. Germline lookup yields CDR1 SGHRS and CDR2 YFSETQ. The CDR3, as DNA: TGCGCCAGCAGCTTGAAGGGGGGGGCCCCCTCCTACGAGCAGTACTTC. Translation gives CASSLKGGAPSYEQYF.